This T cell receptor beta chain derives from a study of tumor-infiltrating lymphocytes in primary liver carcinoma. TCR beta cDNA was made from approximately 500 ng total RNA with a constant-region primer. The TCR beta library was amplified through three nested multiplex PCR rounds in a modified ARM-PCR procedure. TRBV1-TRBV30 forward and Cbeta reverse primers drove the first two roughly 10-cycle rounds. TCRdb itself ran the multiplex PCR reads through MiXCR, one entry per CDR3 protein. In the table there are about 330,000 distinct CDR3 sequences, around 60% of which are singletons. Overall study findings and caveats: Tumor region pairs showed greater overlap than either tumor-adjacent or tumor-blood pairs did.

As for this clonotype: Its matching antigen is unknown.

This CDR3 region has 12 residues. Trimming shortened V by 4 bases and J by 9 bases, and 10 bases separated the two germline ends. From germline, CDR1 is SNHLY and CDR2 FYNNEI. Unsorted whole blood yielded the blood RNA, and germline DNA was also extracted. There were only treatment-naive patients, all with chronic HBV infection. Sequenced material: peripheral blood. This receptor was taken from a man aged 40-49 years with primary liver carcinoma and hepatitis B virus infection. This chain links TRBV2 with TRBJ2-1; D possibly uses TRBD1 or TRBD2 (5 bases each). The CDR3 sequence: CASSVAGSEQFF. CDR3 nucleotide sequence: TGTGCCAGCAGTGTGGCAGGGAGTGAGCAGTTCTTC.